These 4 T cell receptor beta chains came from one sample sequenced in a study of early T cells in non-severe SARS-CoV-2 infection. TCRdb recomputed calls from the 5' RACE reads with MiXCR, one row per CDR3 protein. In the table there are tens of thousands of distinct CDR3 sequences, around 13% of which are singletons. The starting material was whole blood, obtained at baseline. The receptors stem from an adult who was a healthcare worker with PCR-confirmed SARS-CoV-2 infection or an uninfected control (not recorded which).

This clonotype was recorded many times. This chain uses TRBV7-9 with TRBJ1-2, with 7 bases fitting TRBD1. The CDR3 is 15 amino acids. Germline V gene sequence: CDR1 SEHNR, CDR2 FQNEAQ (reference sequence). Trimming took 4 bases from V and 0 from J; bases not matched to a gene: 5. The CDR3 sequence: CASSSTGRANYGYTF. The DNA of the CDR3 is TGTGCCAGCAGCTCGACAGGGAGGGCTAACTATGGCTACACCTTC.

Many counts were recorded for this clonotype. The chain recombines TRBV4-1 with TRBJ1-4; 8 positions match TRBD1. This CDR3 is 16 amino acids long. Germline V lookup: CDR1 MGHRA, CDR2 YSYEKL. V shed 3 bases, J shed 2 bases, and the junction held 5 bases outside the gene matches. CDR3 loop: CASSQTGEGTNEKLFF. CDR3 sequence (DNA): TGCGCCAGCAGCCAGACAGGGGAGGGCACTAATGAAAAACTGTTTTTT.

This clonotype has at least ten counts. The chain couples TRBV3-1 to TRBJ1-2; the match to TRBD1 covers 8 bases. After removal of 1 base from V and 4 bases from J, the junction contained 8 bases not matched to a gene. CDR1 is LGHDT and CDR2 is YNNKEL in the germline V gene (reference sequence). This CDR3 is 16 amino acids long. CDR3 nucleotide sequence: TGTGCCAGCAGCCAAGGTCTGGACAGGGTTTTCTATGGCTACACCTTC. As protein: CASSQGLDRVFYGYTF.

This clonotype occurred a few times. The rearrangement joins TRBV18 to TRBJ2-1, with D perhaps TRBD1 (6 bases). The CDR3 length is 15 residues. The ends were cut back, 4 bases at V and 5 bases at J, with 15 bases in the middle. Germline V lookup: CDR1 KGHSH, CDR2 LQKENI. In DNA, the CDR3 is TGTGCCAGCTCACACCTCAGGGGCCAGGACAATGAGCAGTTCTTC. Translation: CASSHLRGQDNEQFF.